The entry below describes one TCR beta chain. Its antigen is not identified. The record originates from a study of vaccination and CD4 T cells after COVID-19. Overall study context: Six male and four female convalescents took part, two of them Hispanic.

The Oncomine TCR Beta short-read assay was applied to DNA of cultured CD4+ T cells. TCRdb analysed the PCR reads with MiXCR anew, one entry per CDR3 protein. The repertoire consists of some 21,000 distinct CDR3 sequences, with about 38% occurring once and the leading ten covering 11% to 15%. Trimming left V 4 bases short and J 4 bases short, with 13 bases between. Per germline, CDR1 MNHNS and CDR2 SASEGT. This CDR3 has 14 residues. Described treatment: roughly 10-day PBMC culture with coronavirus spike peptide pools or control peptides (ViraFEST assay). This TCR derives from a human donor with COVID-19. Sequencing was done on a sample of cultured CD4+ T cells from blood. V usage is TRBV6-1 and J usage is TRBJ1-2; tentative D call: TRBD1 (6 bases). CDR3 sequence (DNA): TGTGCCAGCAGTGCCCTCAGGGGAAGCTATGGCTACACCTTC. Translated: CASSALRGSYGYTF.